These 12 T cell receptor beta chains were sequenced from one sample in a study of regulatory T cells in long-lasting Graves disease. Time point meaning: newly diagnosed GD, antithyroid drugs for less than 3 months. Following extraction of RNA from PBMCs, that RNA was used to make the TCR library. With iRepertoire HTBI primers and Arm-PCR of CDR3 regions, TCR beta libraries were built. TCRdb recomputed calls from the multiplex PCR reads with MiXCR, one row per CDR3 protein. This sample carries about 530,000 distinct CDR3 sequences, 15% to 20% of them seen once, and the ten largest clones take just under 25%. The same data also contributed to another study, on T cells in Graves' hyperthyroidism and ophthalmopathy.

The material was peripheral blood mononuclear cells (PBMCs), obtained at new diagnosis, from a patient treated with antithyroid drugs. The receptors stem from a woman aged 35-60 years with Graves disease.

This clonotype has a handful of counts. Its ends do not fully match the called genes, so a read error is possible. This CDR3 reads CAWNRPGQPPAF. CDR3 DNA: TGTGCCTGGAACCGACCGGGACAGCCCCCGGCCTTC. This chain connects TRBV30 to TRBJ1-2, with 7 bases matching TRBD1. This CDR3 has 12 amino acids. Germline V gene lookup returns CDR1 GTSNPN and CDR2 SVGIG (reference sequence).

The rearrangement joins TRBV18 to TRBJ2-5; D may be TRBD1 (6 bases). This CDR3 has 14 amino acids. Germline V gene lookup returns CDR1 KGHSH and CDR2 LQKENI. With 5 bases removed from V and 5 bases from J, the gap between germline ends came to 15 bases. CDR3 in DNA: TGTGCCAGCTCAAAAACAGGGCAGCCGGAGACCCAGTACTTC. It specifies CASSKTGQPETQYF.

The chain couples TRBV29-1 to TRBJ2-7; 12 positions agree with TRBD1. V dropped 6 bases and J dropped 5; count of bases not matched to a gene: 11. The germline gives CDR1 SQVTM, CDR2 ANQGSEA. CDR3 size: 15 residues. This CDR3 is CSVHTGQGAINEQYF. The CDR3 nucleotides are TGCAGCGTCCACACGGGACAGGGGGCAATCAACGAGCAGTACTTC.

In this sample, this clonotype turned up many times. The rearrangement joins TRBV15 to TRBJ1-5; 7 bases map to TRBD1. The germline CDR1 and CDR2 sequences are LNHNV and YYDKDF (reference sequence). The V and J ends lost 2 bases and 1 base, in that order; junction bases with no gene match: 2. CDR3 length: 15 amino acids. The CDR3 DNA reads TGTGCCACCAGCAGACCGACAGGGAGCAATCAGCCCCAGCATTTT. This translates into CATSRPTGSNQPQHF.

This clonotype has at least ten counts. The CDR3, as DNA: TGTGCCAGCAGCCAAGACCTCGTCCGGTGGCTAGACGCAGATACGCAGTATTTT. Amino acid sequence: CASSQDLVRWLDADTQYF. V is TRBV4-2 and J is TRBJ2-3; no clear D. Deletions cut 0 bases from V and 4 bases from J, with 20 bases between. From germline, CDR1 is LGHNA and CDR2 YNFKEQ. The CDR3 is made up of 18 amino acids.

The table lists this clonotype with a few counts. The V gene is TRBV12-3 or TRBV12-4, the J gene TRBJ2-7; 10 bases line up with TRBD2. The CDR3 totals 15 residues. The trim removed 5 bases at V and 3 bases at J, leaving 7 bases unmatched. CDR3 residues: CASSPGAGGHYEQYF. The DNA for the CDR3 is TGTGCCAGCAGTCCCGGAGCGGGGGGGCACTACGAGCAGTACTTC.

This clonotype was recorded at least ten times. The chain is built from TRBV7-2 and TRBJ2-1; perhaps TRBD2 as D (5 bases). V shed 1 base and J shed 7 bases, with 8 bases lying between them. Germline V gene data show CDR1 as SGHTA and CDR2 as FQGNSA. The CDR3 loop spans 13 amino acids. CDR3 nucleotides: TGTGCCAGCAGCTTAGTTAGCGTGAATGAGCAGTTCTTC. It translates to CASSLVSVNEQFF.

The chain couples TRBV28 to TRBJ2-7; TRBD1 agrees at 9 bases. The CDR3 totals 14 residues. J lost 1 base, V lost 5 bases, and 3 bases had no gene match. Germline V gene sequence: CDR1 MDHEN, CDR2 SYDVKM. CDR3 loop: CASSHGQGSYEQYF. Here the CDR3 DNA reads TGTGCCAGCAGTCACGGACAGGGGTCCTACGAGCAGTACTTC.

The chain couples TRBV19 to TRBJ1-5, with 7 bases matching TRBD1. Germline lookup yields CDR1 LNHDA and CDR2 SQIVND (reference sequence). The CDR3 length is 15 residues. Trimming removed 5 bases from V and 0 bases from J; junction bases left unmatched: 4. The DNA of the CDR3 is TGTGCCAGTAGTTTCGACAGGGATAGCAATCAGCCCCAGCATTTT. Its translation is CASSFDRDSNQPQHF.

The chain combines TRBV3-1 with TRBJ2-5, with TRBD2 matching 7 bases. Germline CDR1 and CDR2: LGHDT and YNNKEL (reference sequence). The CDR3 loop spans 15 amino acids. Unmatched junction bases numbered 7, after V lost 2 bases and J lost 4 bases. CDR3 bases: TGTGCCAGCAGCCAACGGGGGGAATCGATAGAGACCCAGTACTTC. Translated: CASSQRGESIETQYF.

Ten or more counts support this clonotype. The rearrangement joins TRBV7-2 to TRBJ2-1; D is unresolved. Germline loops: CDR1 SGHTA, CDR2 FQGNSA. The CDR3 consists of 16 residues. V was trimmed by 1 base and J by 1 base, leaving 11 bases between them. The CDR3 sequence is CASSLVAGRSYNEQFF. The CDR3 nucleotides read TGTGCCAGCAGCTTAGTGGCTGGACGTTCCTACAATGAGCAGTTCTTC.

V is TRBV11-3 and J is TRBJ1-3; no definite D call. Germline V lookup: CDR1 SGHNT, CDR2 YENEEA. This CDR3 has 15 residues. V was trimmed by 2 bases and J by 3 bases, leaving 11 bases between them. The CDR3 sequence is CASSLNAGRGNTIYF. CDR3 in DNA: TGTGCCAGCAGCTTAAACGCGGGTCGTGGAAACACCATATATTTT.